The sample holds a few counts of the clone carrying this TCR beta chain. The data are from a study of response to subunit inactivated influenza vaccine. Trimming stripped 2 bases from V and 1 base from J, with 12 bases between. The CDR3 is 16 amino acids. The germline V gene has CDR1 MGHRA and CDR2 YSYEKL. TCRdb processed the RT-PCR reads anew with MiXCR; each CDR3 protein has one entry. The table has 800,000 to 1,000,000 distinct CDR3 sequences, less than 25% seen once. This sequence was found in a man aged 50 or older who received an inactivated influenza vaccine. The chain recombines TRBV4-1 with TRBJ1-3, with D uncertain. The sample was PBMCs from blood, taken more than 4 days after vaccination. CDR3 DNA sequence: TGCGCCAGCAGCCAATTTTCGACCGCATCTGGAAACACCATATATTTT. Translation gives CASSQFSTASGNTIYF.